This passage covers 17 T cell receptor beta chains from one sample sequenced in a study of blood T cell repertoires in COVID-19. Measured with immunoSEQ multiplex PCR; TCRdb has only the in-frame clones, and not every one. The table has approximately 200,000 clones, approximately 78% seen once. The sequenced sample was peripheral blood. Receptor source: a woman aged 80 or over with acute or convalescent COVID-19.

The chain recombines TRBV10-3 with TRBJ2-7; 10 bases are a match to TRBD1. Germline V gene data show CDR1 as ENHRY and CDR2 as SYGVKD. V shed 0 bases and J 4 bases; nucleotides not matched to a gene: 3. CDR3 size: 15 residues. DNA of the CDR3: TGTGCCATCAGTGAGTCGGGACAGGGGCTTTACGAGCAGTACTTC. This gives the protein CAISESGQGLYEQYF.

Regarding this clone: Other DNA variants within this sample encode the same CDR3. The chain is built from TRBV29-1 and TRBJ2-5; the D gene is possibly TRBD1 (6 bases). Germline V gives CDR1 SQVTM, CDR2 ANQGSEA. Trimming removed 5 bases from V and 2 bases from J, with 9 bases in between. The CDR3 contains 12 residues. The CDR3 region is CSVTGIQETQYF. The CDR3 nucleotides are TGCAGCGTTACAGGGATACAAGAGACCCAGTACTTC.

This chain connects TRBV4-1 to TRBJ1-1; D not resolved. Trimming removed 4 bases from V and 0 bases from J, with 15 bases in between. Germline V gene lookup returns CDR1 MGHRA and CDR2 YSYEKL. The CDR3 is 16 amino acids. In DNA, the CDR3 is TGCGCCAGCAGCCCCTCTTTTGCGGGATTGAACACTGAAGCTTTCTTT. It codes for CASSPSFAGLNTEAFF.

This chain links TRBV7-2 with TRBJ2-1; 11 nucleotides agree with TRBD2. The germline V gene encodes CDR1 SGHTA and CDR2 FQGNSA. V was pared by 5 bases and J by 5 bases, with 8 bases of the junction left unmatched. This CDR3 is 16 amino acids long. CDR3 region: CASSIDSGGAHNEQFF. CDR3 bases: TGTGCCAGCAGCATAGATAGCGGGGGGGCCCACAATGAGCAGTTCTTC.

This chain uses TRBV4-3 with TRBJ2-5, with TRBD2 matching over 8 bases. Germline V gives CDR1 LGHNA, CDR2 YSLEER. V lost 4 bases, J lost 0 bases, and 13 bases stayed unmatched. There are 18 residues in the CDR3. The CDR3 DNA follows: TGCGCCAGCAGCCCCACGGGGGGGGCCATTCCGTACCAAGAGACCCAGTACTTC. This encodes CASSPTGGAIPYQETQYF.

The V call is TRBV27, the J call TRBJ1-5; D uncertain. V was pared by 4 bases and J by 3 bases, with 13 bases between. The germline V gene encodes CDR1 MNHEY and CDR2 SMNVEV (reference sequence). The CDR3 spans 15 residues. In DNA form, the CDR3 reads TGTGCCAGCAGTTCCCGGGATCTTTCCAATCAGCCCCAGCATTTT. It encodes CASSSRDLSNQPQHF.

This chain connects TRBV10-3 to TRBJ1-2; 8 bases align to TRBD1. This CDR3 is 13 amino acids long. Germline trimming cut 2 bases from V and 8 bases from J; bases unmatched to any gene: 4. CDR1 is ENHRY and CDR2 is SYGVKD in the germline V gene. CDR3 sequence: CAISEGTGIGYTF. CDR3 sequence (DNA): TGTGCCATCAGTGAGGGGACAGGAATAGGCTACACCTTC.

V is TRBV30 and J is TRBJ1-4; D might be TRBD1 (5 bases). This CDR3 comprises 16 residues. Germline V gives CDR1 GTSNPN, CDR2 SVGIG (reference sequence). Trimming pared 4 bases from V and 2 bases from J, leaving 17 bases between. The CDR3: CAWTSPQGSTNEKLFF. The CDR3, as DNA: TGTGCCTGGACCTCCCCCCAGGGAAGCACTAATGAAAAACTGTTTTTT. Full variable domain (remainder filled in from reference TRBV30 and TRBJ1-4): SQTIHQWPATLVQPVGSPLSLECTVEGTSNPNLYWYRQAAGRGLQLLFYSVGIGQISSEVPQNLSASRPQDRQFILSSKKLLLSDSGFYLCAWTSPQGSTNEKLFFGSGTQLSVL.

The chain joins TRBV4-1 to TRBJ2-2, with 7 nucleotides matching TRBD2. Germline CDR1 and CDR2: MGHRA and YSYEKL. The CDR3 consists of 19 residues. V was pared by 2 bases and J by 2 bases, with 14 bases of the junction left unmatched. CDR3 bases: TGCGCCAGCAGCCAAAAACCCCCAGGGACTACCTTAAACACCGGGGAGCTGTTTTTT. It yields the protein CASSQKPPGTTLNTGELFF.

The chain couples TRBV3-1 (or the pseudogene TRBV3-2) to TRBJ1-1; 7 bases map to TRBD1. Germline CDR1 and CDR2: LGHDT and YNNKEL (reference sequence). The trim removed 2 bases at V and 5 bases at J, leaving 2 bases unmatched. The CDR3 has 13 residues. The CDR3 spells CASSQQGGTEAFF. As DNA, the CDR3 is TGTGCCAGCAGCCAACAGGGGGGAACTGAAGCTTTCTTT.

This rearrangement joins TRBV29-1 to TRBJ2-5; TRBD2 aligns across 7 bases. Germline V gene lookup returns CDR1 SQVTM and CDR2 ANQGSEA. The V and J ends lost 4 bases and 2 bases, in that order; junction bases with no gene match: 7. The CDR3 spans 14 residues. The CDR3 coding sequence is TGCAGCGTTGTCGAAGGGAGGGGACAAGAGACCCAGTACTTC. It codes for CSVVEGRGQETQYF. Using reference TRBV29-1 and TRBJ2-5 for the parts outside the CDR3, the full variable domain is SAVISQKPSRDICQRGTSLTIQCQVDSQVTMMFWYRQQPGQSLTLIATANQGSEATYESGFVIDKFPISRPNLTFSTLTVSNMSPEDSSIYLCSVVEGRGQETQYFGPGTRLLVL.

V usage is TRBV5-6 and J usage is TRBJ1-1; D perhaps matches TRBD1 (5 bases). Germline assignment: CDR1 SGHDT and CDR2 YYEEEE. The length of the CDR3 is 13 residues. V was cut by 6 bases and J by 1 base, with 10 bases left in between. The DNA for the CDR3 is TGTGCCAGCAACCGGGGGGGGAACACTGAAGCTTTCTTT. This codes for CASNRGGNTEAFF.

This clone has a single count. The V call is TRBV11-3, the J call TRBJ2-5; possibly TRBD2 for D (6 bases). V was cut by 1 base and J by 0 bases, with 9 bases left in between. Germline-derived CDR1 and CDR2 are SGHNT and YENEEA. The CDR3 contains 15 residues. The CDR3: CASSLAGRYQETQYF. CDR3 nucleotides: TGTGCCAGCAGCTTAGCGGGGAGGTACCAAGAGACCCAGTACTTC.

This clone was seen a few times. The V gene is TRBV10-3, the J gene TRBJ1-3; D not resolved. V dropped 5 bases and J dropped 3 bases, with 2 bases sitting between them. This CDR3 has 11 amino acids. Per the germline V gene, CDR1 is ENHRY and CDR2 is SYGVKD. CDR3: CAISRGNTIYF. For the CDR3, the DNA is TGTGCCATCAGTCGTGGAAACACCATATATTTT.

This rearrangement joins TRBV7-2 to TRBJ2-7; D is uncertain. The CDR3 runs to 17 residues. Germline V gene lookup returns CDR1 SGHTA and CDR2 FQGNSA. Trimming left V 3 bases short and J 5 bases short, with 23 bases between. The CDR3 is CASSFIPLSTLGHEQYF. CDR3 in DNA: TGTGCCAGCAGCTTTATTCCTCTGAGTACGTTGGGCCACGAGCAGTACTTC.

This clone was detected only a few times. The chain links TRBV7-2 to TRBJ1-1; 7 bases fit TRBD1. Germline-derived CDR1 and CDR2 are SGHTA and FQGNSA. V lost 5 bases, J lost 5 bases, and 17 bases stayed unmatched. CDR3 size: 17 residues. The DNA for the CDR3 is TGTGCCAGCAGCCCTGACCCCCCCAGGACAGGCGGGACTGAAGCTTTCTTT. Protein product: CASSPDPPRTGGTEAFF.

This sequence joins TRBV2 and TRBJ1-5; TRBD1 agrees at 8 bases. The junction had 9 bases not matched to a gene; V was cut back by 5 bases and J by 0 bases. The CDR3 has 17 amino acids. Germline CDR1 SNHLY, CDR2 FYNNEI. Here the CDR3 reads CASSHQGQGYSNQPQHF. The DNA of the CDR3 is TGTGCCAGCAGTCACCAAGGACAGGGTTATAGCAATCAGCCCCAGCATTTT.